These 21 T cell receptor beta chains share one sample of origin, sequenced in a study of T cell repertoires and HLA-DP antigens. The table came from immunoSEQ multiplex PCR; TCRdb's copy has only in-frame clones and leaves some out. The sample shows about 73,000 clones, just under 80% of them seen only once. Antigens for these TCRs are unknown. Source material: CD4+ T cells from PBMCs. These receptor sequences come from a man aged 60 to 75 in good health and CMV-seronegative.

The V call is TRBV4-3, the J call TRBJ2-2; D call uncertain. CDR3 size: 14 residues. CDR1 and CDR2 (germline): LGHNA, YSLEER. Trimming cost V 4 bases and J 3 bases, with 9 bases left between them. This CDR3 is CASSPWADTGELFF. The DNA of the CDR3 is TGCGCCAGCAGCCCGTGGGCTGACACCGGGGAGCTGTTTTTT.

The chain carries TRBV7-8 and TRBJ2-3; D gene unclear. Germline CDR1 SGHVS, CDR2 FQNEAQ. Trimming removed 5 bases from V and 0 bases from J, with 12 bases in between. The CDR3 is 15 residues long. The CDR3 DNA sequence: TGTGCCAGCAGCCTGGACGGTCGTAGCACAGATACGCAGTATTTT. The encoded protein is CASSLDGRSTDTQYF.

A few counts support this clone. The J gene is TRBJ1-3, the V gene TRBV4-1, with 8 nucleotides matching TRBD1. CDR1 MGHRA and CDR2 YSYEKL come from the germline V gene. This CDR3 region has 15 residues. The V segment lost 2 bases and the J segment 6 bases; nucleotides outside the gene matches: 6. CDR3 protein: CASSQLDREANTIYF. The CDR3 coding sequence is TGCGCCAGCAGCCAATTGGACAGGGAGGCAAACACCATATATTTT.

The chain joins TRBV5-1 to TRBJ2-5, with a weak D call TRBD2 (7 bases). The V end lost 0 bases, the J end lost 1 base, and 16 bases lay between the germline ends. The germline CDR1 and CDR2 sequences are SGHRS and YFSETQ. The CDR3 runs 17 residues. This CDR3 reads CASSLERQGGGQETQYF. CDR3 DNA sequence: TGCGCCAGCAGCTTGGAGAGGCAGGGAGGGGGCCAAGAGACCCAGTACTTC.

The CDR3 DNA reads TGTGCCAGCAGCGTGGAGGGGAATTTAAATCAGCCCCAGCATTTT. Its protein product is CASSVEGNLNQPQHF. The chain couples TRBV9 to TRBJ1-5, with D possibly matching TRBD1 (5 bases). V lost 2 bases and J 4 bases, leaving 13 bases between the germline ends. This CDR3 is 15 amino acids long. Germline CDR1 and CDR2: SGDLS and YYNGEE.

This clone came up a few times. In DNA form, the CDR3 reads TGTGCCAGTAGTAACCGTTACAATGAGCAGTTCTTC. Encoded protein: CASSNRYNEQFF. The chain recombines TRBV19 with TRBJ2-1, with D unclear. V lost 4 bases to trimming and J lost 4 bases, with 5 bases between them. This CDR3 is 12 amino acids long. CDR1 LNHDA and CDR2 SQIVND come from the germline V gene (reference sequence). Full variable domain (remainder filled in from reference TRBV19 and TRBJ2-1): DGGITQSPKYLFRKEGQNVTLSCEQNLNHDAMYWYRQDPGQGLRLIYYSQIVNDFQKGDIAEGYSVSREKKESFPLTVTSAQKNPTAFYLCASSNRYNEQFFGPGTRLTVL.

The chain combines TRBV2 with TRBJ2-7; a weak D match, TRBD2 (6 bases). Germline V lookup: CDR1 SNHLY, CDR2 FYNNEI. This CDR3 has 15 residues. This CDR3 is CASGQADLLHYEQYV. In nucleotides, the CDR3 is TGTGCGAGCGGGCAGGCTGACCTGCTGCACTACGAGCAGTACGTC.

This clone was observed a single time. This chain links TRBV5-4 with TRBJ2-3; 10 bases match TRBD2. CDR1 is SGHNT, CDR2 YYREEE, per germline (reference sequence). The CDR3 totals 15 residues. Trimming cost V 4 bases and J 1 base; bases outside gene matches: 3. CDR3 region: CASSAGTSGTDTQYF. The DNA for the CDR3 is TGTGCCAGCAGCGCCGGGACTAGCGGCACAGATACGCAGTATTTT.

This rearrangement joins TRBV11-2 to TRBJ2-5; D may be TRBD1 (6 bases). Trimming cost V 0 bases and J 5 bases, with 13 bases left between them. The germline CDR1 and CDR2 sequences are SGHAT and FQNNGV. This CDR3 has 15 amino acids. The CDR3 nucleotides read TGTGCCAGCAGCTTAGAATTAGGGGGAGTTGAGACCCAGTACTTC. Its translation: CASSLELGGVETQYF.

The gene calls are TRBV29-1 and TRBJ1-1, with unresolved D. The V end was cut by 1 base, the J end by 1 base, with 7 bases between. This CDR3 region has 13 residues. Germline V gene sequence: CDR1 SQVTM, CDR2 ANQGSEA. CDR3 DNA: TGCAGCGTTGAAGGCCAGGCGAACACTGAAGCTTTCTTT. The encoded protein is CSVEGQANTEAFF.

This rearrangement joins TRBV27 to TRBJ1-5; D perhaps matches TRBD1 (6 bases). Germline lookup yields CDR1 MNHEY and CDR2 SMNVEV (reference sequence). The V end lost 6 bases, the J end lost 4 bases, and 16 bases lay between the germline ends. The CDR3 consists of 15 residues. The CDR3 region has the DNA TGTGCCAGCAGCTCTGTAGGGGGTCCGAATCAGCCCCAGCATTTT. This gives the protein CASSSVGGPNQPQHF.

The chain combines TRBV5-1 with TRBJ2-5; 7 bases agree with TRBD1. The CDR3 loop spans 14 amino acids. CDR1 is SGHRS, CDR2 YFSETQ, per germline. The J segment lost 5 bases and the V segment lost 2 bases, leaving 6 bases of the junction unmatched. In DNA, the CDR3 is TGCGCCAGCAGCTTAATGACAGGGCCGGAGACCCAGTACTTC. Its translation is CASSLMTGPETQYF.

This clone was detected a few times. DNA for the CDR3: TGTGCCAGCAGTTTCAACGGGGGTATGAACACTGAAGCTTTCTTT. This gives the protein CASSFNGGMNTEAFF. V gene TRBV5-4 combines with J gene TRBJ1-1; a possible D gene is TRBD1 (5 bases). This CDR3 has 15 amino acids. Germline V gene lookup returns CDR1 SGHNT and CDR2 YYREEE (reference sequence). V was cut by 5 bases and J by 0 bases, with 14 bases left in between. Full variable domain (remainder filled in from reference TRBV5-4 and TRBJ1-1): ETGVTQSPTHLIKTRGQQVTLRCSSQSGHNTVSWYQQALGQGPQFIFQYYREEENGRGNFPPRFSGLQFPNYSSELNVNALELDDSALYLCASSFNGGMNTEAFFGQGTRLTVV.

The chain carries TRBV13 and TRBJ2-1; a possible D gene is TRBD1 (6 bases). This CDR3 contains 15 residues. V lost 6 bases and J lost 5, with 17 bases in between. Per the germline V gene, CDR1 is PRHDT and CDR2 is FYEKMQ (reference sequence). The CDR3 DNA is TGTGCCAGCAGTTTCGACAGGCCGAAAAACAATGAGCAGTTCTTC. Translation gives CASSFDRPKNNEQFF.

The rearrangement uses TRBV9 and TRBJ2-3; possible D gene TRBD2, 7 bases. With 5 bases removed from V and 2 bases from J, the gap between germline ends came to 15 bases. CDR1 and CDR2 (germline): SGDLS, YYNGEE. The CDR3 runs 15 residues. As DNA, the CDR3 is TGTGCCAGCAGTTTCCGGGGGGACAACACAGATACGCAGTATTTT. It specifies CASSFRGDNTDTQYF.

V usage is TRBV6-5 and J usage is TRBJ2-2; TRBD1 or TRBD2 may be the D gene (5 bases each). The length of the CDR3 is 15 residues. Germline loops: CDR1 MNHEY, CDR2 SVGAGI. V was shortened by 5 bases and J by 4 bases, with 14 bases between the two germline ends. The CDR3: CASSRRGLGTGELFF. CDR3 sequence (DNA): TGTGCCAGCAGTCGCCGGGGCTTGGGCACCGGGGAGCTGTTTTTT.

This chain uses TRBV7-8 with TRBJ1-3; 10 nucleotides line up with TRBD1. The ends lost 5 bases at V and 0 bases at J; junction bases unmatched: 4. The CDR3 covers 16 residues. Germline CDR1 and CDR2: SGHVS and FQNEAQ. CDR3 DNA: TGTGCCAGCAGCGTGACAGGGGGCGACTCTGGAAACACCATATATTTT. It translates to CASSVTGGDSGNTIYF.

Worth noting for this clone: Other DNA sequences from this sample encode an identical CDR3 as well. The rearrangement joins TRBV7-9 to TRBJ1-1; unclear D gene. This CDR3 is built from 13 residues. Trimming shortened V by 5 bases and J by 0 bases, and 7 bases separated the two germline ends. Germline V gene sequence: CDR1 SEHNR, CDR2 FQNEAQ (reference sequence). CDR3 loop: CASSLDMNTEAFF. The CDR3 nucleotides are TGTGCCAGCAGCCTCGATATGAACACTGAAGCTTTCTTT.

V is TRBV5-4 and J is TRBJ2-1, with D perhaps matching TRBD1 (5 bases). This CDR3 is built from 12 residues. Germline values: CDR1 SGHNT, CDR2 YYREEE (reference sequence). Between the trimmed V and J ends, which lost 3 bases and 9 bases, there was a span of 10 bases. For the CDR3, the DNA is TGTGCCAGCAGCTCTCAGGGTGGTGAGCAGTTCTTC. Protein product: CASSSQGGEQFF.

The chain uses TRBV7-6 and TRBJ2-2; maybe TRBD2 (6 bases). CDR1 and CDR2 from the germline V gene are SGHVS and FNYEAQ. V dropped 0 bases and J dropped 4 bases, with 6 bases sitting between them. The CDR3 is 14 residues long. In DNA, the CDR3 is TGTGCCAGCAGCTTAGCCGGGGGCACCGGGGAGCTGTTTTTT. Translation gives CASSLAGGTGELFF.

V usage is TRBV6-1 and J usage is TRBJ1-5; D is ambiguous. The CDR3 has 13 amino acids. Trimming took off 10 bases at V and 1 base at J, with 11 bases between the two ends. In germline, CDR1 is MNHNS, CDR2 SASEGT. CDR3 sequence: CATGRRSNQPQHF. The CDR3 coding sequence is TGTGCCACCGGGCGTAGAAGCAATCAGCCCCAGCATTTT.